The entry that follows covers one T cell receptor beta chain sequence. The antigen it binds to is not known. Base-call qualities are not available, and no considerably larger clone is one nucleotide away. This sample is part of a study of T cell changes during pregnancy in multiple sclerosis (dated by TCRdb to between 2019 and 2020). Regarding the research as a whole: Changes in the T cell repertoire over the course of pregnancy were examined in this study in women with multiple sclerosis.

CDR1 and CDR2 were assigned from the germline V gene (reference sequence) as MNHNY and SVGAGI. Spanning cysteine to phenylalanine, the CDR3 consists of 14 amino acids. The DNA shown is the 42-base CDR3, in frame from base 1. V and J lose 2 bases and 1 base, and a span of 8 bases separates them. The receptor library was made with the immunoSEQ multiplex PCR assay. Held by TCRdb, this immuneACCESS table contains in-frame sequences only and omits some clones. Under half of the omission traces to an unresolved V gene where checked; the cause of the rest is unknown. This sample holds over 60,000 clones; about 93% were observed only once. Roughly 1% of the sample is in the top ten clones.

The starting material was peripheral blood, obtained in the first trimester of pregnancy. The sequence was collected from a female donor with multiple sclerosis, enrolled in a pregnancy study. The chain is encoded by TRBV6-6 joined to TRBJ1-1; the D gene identity is not certain. CDR3 sequence: CASSYIGGNTEAFF. The DNA sequence is TGTGCCAGCAGTTACATCGGTGGGAACACTGAAGCTTTCTTT.